This paragraph covers one T cell receptor beta chain sequence. Antigen: not known. Clones were sequenced by immunoSEQ multiplex PCR, and TCRdb holds only the in-frame ones, with some missing. The repertoire holds 35,000 to 40,000 clones, with approximately 91% as singletons. This sample is drawn from a study of STAT3 mutations in large granular lymphocyte leukemia. Study information: Canonical activating STAT3 mutations were detected in roughly half of the longitudinally sequenced T-LGLL patients. Around two fifths of treated T-LGLL patients showed hematologic response to immunosuppression. Study-wide results and limits: All newly emerging clones after therapy were STAT3 wild type. No sample exists from the first appearance of each clone. At least one immunodominant TCR beta clonotype appeared in every T-cell large granular lymphocyte leukemia patient.

V shed 0 bases, J shed 3 bases, and the junction held 3 bases outside the gene matches. The CDR3 runs 15 residues. The chain uses TRBV23-1 and TRBJ2-7, with TRBD1 matching 9 bases. TRBV23-1 is recorded as an ORF, its role being uncertain. The sequence was collected from a human donor with T large granular lymphocyte leukemia. Some clones in this sample may be carry-over from other donors' samples. The sample was PBMCs. The chain's CDR3 is CASSQSGQGIYEQYF. In nucleotides, the CDR3 is TGCGCCAGCAGTCAATCGGGACAGGGCATCTACGAGCAGTACTTC.